What follows are 32 T cell receptor beta chains derived from one specimen sequenced in a study of blood T cell repertoires in COVID-19. Here immunoSEQ multiplex PCR was the method, and the copy in TCRdb shows in-frame clones only, minus some. The repertoire holds more than 85,000 clones, with 85% as singletons. What was sequenced was peripheral blood. The source of these receptors is a man older than 75 with acute or convalescent COVID-19.

This clone was detected only a few times. The rearrangement links TRBV7-9 to TRBJ1-2, with TRBD1 matching over 11 bases. CDR1 SEHNR and CDR2 FQNEAQ come from the germline V gene (reference sequence). V gave up 5 bases and J gave up 7 bases; unmatched junction bases: 6. The CDR3 consists of 14 residues. DNA for the CDR3: TGTGCCAGCAGCCTCGGACAGGGGGCGTTTGGCTACACCTTC. Translating gives CASSLGQGAFGYTF.

This clone has a single count. The chain is built from TRBV9 and TRBJ2-1; 8 bases match TRBD2. CDR3 size: 14 residues. After removal of 0 bases from V and 7 bases from J, the junction contained 3 bases not matched to a gene. CDR1 and CDR2 (germline): SGDLS, YYNGEE. The DNA for the CDR3 is TGTGCCAGCAGCGTAGCGCCGGGAGGGAATGAGCAGTTCTTC. Amino acid sequence: CASSVAPGGNEQFF.

The chain is built from TRBV6-5 and TRBJ2-2; 10 bases match TRBD2. Germline CDR1 is MNHEY and CDR2 is SVGAGI. The CDR3 runs 14 residues. The J segment lost 6 bases and the V segment lost 8 bases, leaving 6 bases of the junction unmatched. CDR3 nucleotide sequence: TGTGCCAGCCGCGCTAGCGGGAGTTCCGGGGAGCTGTTTTTT. Residues: CASRASGSSGELFF.

The rearrangement links TRBV5-1 to TRBJ2-7; 10 bases align to TRBD2. The CDR3 sequence is 14 residues long. The ends lost 4 bases at V and 2 bases at J; junction bases unmatched: 3. CDR1 is SGHRS, CDR2 YFSETQ, per germline. The CDR3 is CASSPGLATYEQYF. The CDR3 DNA is TGCGCCAGCAGCCCGGGACTAGCGACCTACGAGCAGTACTTC.

This clone was picked up a small number of times. The rearrangement joins TRBV28 to TRBJ1-1, with TRBD1 identical over 7 bases. The CDR3 contains 15 residues. The V gene's germline CDR1 is MDHEN and CDR2 SYDVKM. V trimming: 7 bases; J trimming: 1 base; junction bases outside the gene matches: 9. The CDR3 DNA sequence: TGTGCCAGCAAAGGGGGCCACCCTAAGAACACTGAAGCTTTCTTT. Residues: CASKGGHPKNTEAFF.

The chain has TRBV10-1 and TRBJ1-5; D not certain. The germline V and J ends were trimmed by 2 bases and 0 bases, with 8 bases remaining between them. CDR3 length: 15 amino acids. In germline, CDR1 is WNHNN, CDR2 SYGVQD (reference sequence). CDR3 sequence reads: CASSEIVYSNQPQHF. The CDR3 nucleotides read TGCGCCAGCAGTGAGATAGTATATAGCAATCAGCCCCAGCATTTT.

V usage is TRBV25-1 and J usage is TRBJ1-3; D uncertain. Trimming left V 4 bases short and J 0 bases short, with 4 bases between. Germline V lookup: CDR1 MGHDK, CDR2 SYGVNS. This CDR3 is built from 13 residues. The CDR3 DNA reads as TGTGCCAGCAGTGTCAGCTCTGGAAACACCATATATTTT. Amino acid sequence: CASSVSSGNTIYF.

The chain carries TRBV6-5 and TRBJ2-7; possible D gene TRBD1, 6 bases. With 7 bases removed from V and 4 bases from J, the gap between germline ends came to 14 bases. The CDR3 consists of 13 residues. In germline, CDR1 is MNHEY, CDR2 SVGAGI. CDR3 region: CASTRAGVYEQYF. The CDR3 nucleotides are TGTGCCAGCACCAGGGCAGGGGTTTACGAGCAGTACTTC.

The CDR3 nucleotides are TGCGCCACCAAACCTGCCGGGACAGGGGGATACACCGGGGAGCTGTTTTTT. It translates to CATKPAGTGGYTGELFF. The V gene is TRBV5-1, the J gene TRBJ2-2, with 11 bases matching TRBD1. CDR3 size: 17 residues. Germline lookup yields CDR1 SGHRS and CDR2 YFSETQ. V was clipped by 9 bases and J by 3 bases; unmatched bases: 13.

V usage is TRBV3-1 (or the pseudogene TRBV3-2) and J usage is TRBJ2-3; tentatively, D is TRBD2 (6 bases). The CDR3 length is 14 residues. CDR1 is LGHDT and CDR2 is YNNKEL in the germline V gene (reference sequence). V gave up 3 bases and J gave up 1 base, with 8 bases separating them. As DNA, the CDR3 is TGTGCCAGCAGCCACGGCGGGGGCACAGATACGCAGTATTTT. It yields the protein CASSHGGGTDTQYF.

The V gene is TRBV24-1, the J gene TRBJ2-1, with D unresolved. The CDR3 loop spans 15 amino acids. The germline V gene has CDR1 KGHDR and CDR2 SFDVKD. V was cut by 8 bases and J by 4 bases, with 17 bases left in between. The CDR3 here is CATTGSSTGYNEQFF. DNA of the CDR3: TGTGCCACCACCGGATCGTCGACTGGTTACAATGAGCAGTTCTTC.

The J gene is TRBJ1-5, the V gene TRBV28; possible D gene TRBD1, 6 bases. V lost 2 bases and J lost 1, with 12 bases in between. Germline CDR1 MDHEN, CDR2 SYDVKM. This CDR3 is built from 16 residues. The CDR3 DNA sequence: TGTGCCAGCAGTTTAAGGGGGAGAAAAAGCAATCAGCCCCAGCATTTT. As protein: CASSLRGRKSNQPQHF.

The genes are TRBV9 and TRBJ2-3; 7 nucleotides line up with TRBD2. V was pared by 0 bases and J by 2 bases, with 3 bases of the junction left unmatched. Germline assignment: CDR1 SGDLS and CDR2 YYNGEE. The CDR3 totals 15 residues. CDR3 residues: CASSVGAGYTDTQYF. CDR3 in DNA: TGTGCCAGCAGCGTAGGAGCGGGGTACACAGATACGCAGTATTTT.

V and J are TRBV10-2 and TRBJ1-2; 7 positions agree with TRBD1. The germline CDR1 and CDR2 sequences are WSHSY and SAAADI. The CDR3 runs to 14 residues. V lost 0 bases to trimming and J lost 7 bases; unmatched junction nucleotides: 5. CDR3 sequence (DNA): TGCGCCAGCAGTGAGTCGACAGGGTTTACTGGCTACACCTTC. The encoded protein is CASSESTGFTGYTF.

The chain employs TRBV5-4 and TRBJ2-2; TRBD1 is a possible D gene (5 bases). This CDR3 is built from 16 residues. Trimming removed 3 bases from V and 1 base from J, with 13 bases in between. Germline CDR1 is SGHNT and CDR2 is YYREEE (reference sequence). The CDR3 spells CASSSPPGKNTGELFF. CDR3 nucleotides: TGTGCCAGCAGCTCTCCCCCAGGGAAGAACACCGGGGAGCTGTTTTTT.

The J gene is TRBJ1-6, the V gene TRBV19, with TRBD1 matching 9 bases. CDR3 length: 17 residues. Germline lookup yields CDR1 LNHDA and CDR2 SQIVND (reference sequence). Trimming at V came to 5 bases and at J to 6 bases, leaving 11 bases not matched to a gene. In nucleotides, the CDR3 is TGTGCCAGTAGTGTCTCGACAGGGGGTGTAGGTAATTCACCCCTCCACTTT. Encoded protein: CASSVSTGGVGNSPLHF. The full variable domain, its missing parts supplied by reference TRBV19 and TRBJ1-6, is DGGITQSPKYLFRKEGQNVTLSCEQNLNHDAMYWYRQDPGQGLRLIYYSQIVNDFQKGDIAEGYSVSREKKESFPLTVTSAQKNPTAFYLCASSVSTGGVGNSPLHFGNGTRLTVT.

This CDR3 is CASSLGTSGNWGDTQYF. The CDR3 DNA sequence: TGTGCCAGCAGCCTAGGGACTAGCGGGAATTGGGGAGATACGCAGTATTTT. The genes are TRBV7-8 and TRBJ2-3, with 13 bases that match TRBD2. This CDR3 spans 17 amino acids. Germline loops: CDR1 SGHVS, CDR2 FQNEAQ. V shed 5 bases, J shed 5 bases, and the junction held 10 bases outside the gene matches.

This rearrangement joins TRBV6-1 to TRBJ1-5; D unresolved. CDR3 length: 14 residues. Germline loops: CDR1 MNHNS, CDR2 SASEGT. The V end lost 0 bases, the J end lost 2 bases, and 5 bases lay between the germline ends. This CDR3 is CASSEASGNQPQHF. CDR3 sequence (DNA): TGTGCCAGCAGTGAAGCTTCCGGCAATCAGCCCCAGCATTTT.

The chain carries TRBV7-3 and TRBJ1-1; D is uncertain. There are 13 residues in the CDR3. Trimming pared 6 bases from V and 0 bases from J, leaving 8 bases between. The V gene's germline CDR1 is SGHTA and CDR2 FQGTGA. The CDR3 region is CASSKQMNTEAFF. As DNA, the CDR3 is TGTGCCAGCAGTAAACAGATGAACACTGAAGCTTTCTTT.

The chain has TRBV18 and TRBJ1-1; TRBD1 aligns across 8 bases. J was trimmed by 3 bases and V by 4 bases; bases with no gene match: 4. This CDR3 is 14 amino acids long. The V gene's germline CDR1 is KGHSH and CDR2 LQKENI. The CDR3 sequence: CASSLQGADTEAFF. The CDR3 DNA reads TGTGCCAGCTCACTCCAGGGGGCTGACACTGAAGCTTTCTTT.

V is TRBV15 and J is TRBJ2-3; D is uncertain. The CDR3 is 13 amino acids. V lost 1 base and J 1 base, leaving 3 bases between the germline ends. CDR1 and CDR2 (germline): LNHNV, YYDKDF (reference sequence). This CDR3 is CATSRGGTDTQYF. In nucleotides, the CDR3 is TGTGCCACCAGCAGAGGAGGCACAGATACGCAGTATTTT.

The chain carries TRBV1 and TRBJ2-1; the table's D call TRBD2 went unverified against the DNA. TRBV1 is a pseudogene. The CDR3 covers 15 residues. CDR3 sequence: CTSSQLTGGLNEQFF. The CDR3 DNA is TGCACCAGCAGCCAATTGACGGGAGGCCTGAATGAGCAGTTCTTC.

The sample holds a few counts of this clone. The chain employs TRBV27 and TRBJ2-1; 14 bases agree with TRBD2. Looked up from germline, CDR1 is MNHEY and CDR2 is SMNVEV (reference sequence). Trimming cost V 5 bases and J 8 bases; bases outside gene matches: 8. The CDR3 has 16 amino acids. This CDR3 is CASSNRLAGGWDEQFF. CDR3 coding DNA: TGTGCCAGCAGTAACCGACTAGCGGGAGGGTGGGATGAGCAGTTCTTC.

This clone was recorded once. The gene calls are TRBV19 and TRBJ2-1; maybe TRBD2 (6 bases). The germline V gene encodes CDR1 LNHDA and CDR2 SQIVND (reference sequence). Trimming cost V 3 bases and J 9 bases, with 15 bases left between them. CDR3 size: 14 residues. CDR3 DNA: TGTGCCAGTAGTATGCAGCCGGGAGTCGGTGAGCAGTTCTTC. It codes for CASSMQPGVGEQFF.

V and J are TRBV6-5 and TRBJ2-7; 10 bases are a match to TRBD1. Germline values: CDR1 MNHEY, CDR2 SVGAGI. The CDR3 is 15 residues long. Losses at the gene ends were 4 bases for V and 2 bases for J; bases not matched to a gene: 5. The CDR3 sequence is CASSSPGQGTYEQYF. The CDR3, as DNA: TGTGCCAGCAGTTCACCGGGACAGGGGACCTACGAGCAGTACTTC.

The chain links TRBV18 to TRBJ2-5, with 9 bases aligning to TRBD1. V gave up 4 bases and J gave up 5 bases; unmatched junction bases: 11. Germline CDR1 and CDR2: KGHSH and LQKENI. CDR3 size: 16 residues. CDR3 coding DNA: TGTGCCAGCTCACTCTTAGGACAGGGGTTTTCTGAGACCCAGTACTTC. Its protein is CASSLLGQGFSETQYF.

The chain uses TRBV28 and TRBJ2-7; 11 positions match TRBD1. This CDR3 spans 16 amino acids. The germline CDR1 and CDR2 sequences are MDHEN and SYDVKM. V shed 4 bases, J shed 6 bases, and the junction held 11 bases outside the gene matches. The CDR3 region is CASSSGQGARPGEQYF. In DNA, the CDR3 is TGTGCCAGCAGTTCAGGACAGGGGGCGCGACCTGGCGAGCAGTACTTC.

This clone was detected a few times. V usage is TRBV6-5 and J usage is TRBJ2-2; D uncertain. In germline, CDR1 is MNHEY, CDR2 SVGAGI. This CDR3 contains 12 residues. V gave up 2 bases and J gave up 10 bases, with 8 bases separating them. As DNA, the CDR3 is TGTGCCAGCAGTTACCTTCAACAGGAGCTGTTTTTT. Amino acid sequence: CASSYLQQELFF.

This clone was counted once. The chain combines TRBV6-5 with TRBJ2-3; D might be TRBD2 (6 bases). CDR1 and CDR2 (germline): MNHEY, SVGAGI. Trimming shortened V by 5 bases and J by 2 bases, and 11 bases separated the two germline ends. CDR3 length: 14 residues. The CDR3 bases are TGTGCCAGCAGTCGGGGGAAAAACACAGATACGCAGTATTTT. Amino acid sequence: CASSRGKNTDTQYF.

V is TRBV7-8 and J is TRBJ2-1; D is unclear. Trimming took 5 bases from V and 3 from J, leaving 8 bases between them. Germline values: CDR1 SGHVS, CDR2 FQNEAQ. The CDR3 has 13 residues. The CDR3: CASSPFVYNEQFF. The CDR3 DNA is TGTGCCAGCAGCCCCTTCGTCTACAATGAGCAGTTCTTC.

The chain joins TRBV24-1 to TRBJ1-2; D is perhaps TRBD1 (6 bases). There are 14 residues in the CDR3. Per germline, CDR1 KGHDR and CDR2 SFDVKD. V lost 3 bases to trimming and J lost 4 bases, with 11 bases between them. CDR3 nucleotide sequence: TGTGCCACCAGTGATCTTCAGGGGACCTATGGCTACACCTTC. Its translation is CATSDLQGTYGYTF.

The rearrangement links TRBV9 to TRBJ1-6; D is undetermined. With 0 bases removed from V and 7 bases from J, the gap between germline ends came to 5 bases. The CDR3 loop spans 13 amino acids. Per germline, CDR1 SGDLS and CDR2 YYNGEE. CDR3 residues: CASSVDRNSPLHF. As DNA, the CDR3 is TGTGCCAGCAGCGTAGACCGGAATTCACCCCTCCACTTT.